Shown below are 25 T cell receptor beta chains from a single sample sequenced in a study of blood T cell repertoires in COVID-19. Measured with immunoSEQ multiplex PCR; TCRdb has only the in-frame clones, and not every one. The sample consists of 200,000 to 250,000 clones, roughly 81% of them appearing once. What was sequenced was peripheral blood. All receptors come from a man between 40 and 49 years old with acute or convalescent COVID-19.

J is TRBJ2-3 and V is TRBV7-2; 7 bases match TRBD1. This CDR3 contains 15 residues. The germline V gene has CDR1 SGHTA and CDR2 FQGNSA. The junction had 6 bases not matched to a gene; V was cut back by 5 bases and J by 1 base. The CDR3 DNA sequence: TGTGCCAGCAGCCAAGACAGGGTGGGCACAGATACGCAGTATTTT. Translated, it gives CASSQDRVGTDTQYF.

The rearrangement uses TRBV10-3 and TRBJ1-1; D is undetermined. The germline V and J ends were trimmed by 3 bases and 1 base, with 9 bases remaining between them. Germline loops: CDR1 ENHRY, CDR2 SYGVKD. The CDR3 has 14 amino acids. This CDR3 reads CAISDTWRNTEAFF. CDR3 coding DNA: TGTGCCATCAGTGACACCTGGAGGAACACTGAAGCTTTCTTT.

The CDR3 DNA reads as TGCGCCAGCGGAAGGCTGACAGGCACCGTAATCTATAATTCACCCCTCCACTTT. This sequence encodes CASGRLTGTVIYNSPLHF. The chain joins TRBV10-1 to TRBJ1-6; D is possibly TRBD1 (6 bases). Per the germline V gene, CDR1 is WNHNN and CDR2 is SYGVQD (reference sequence). CDR3 length: 18 amino acids. Trimming took off 8 bases at V and 3 bases at J, with 23 bases between the two ends.

The gene calls are TRBV5-1 and TRBJ1-2, with 8 bases that match TRBD1. The CDR3 length is 11 residues. From germline, CDR1 is SGHRS and CDR2 YFSETQ. With 7 bases clipped from V and 7 bases from J, the junction kept 3 bases outside the gene matches. In DNA form, the CDR3 reads TGCGCCAGCGGACAGGGCGGTGGCTACACCTTC. Translated, it gives CASGQGGGYTF.

The gene calls are TRBV9 and TRBJ1-1; D remains unclear. The CDR3 has 15 amino acids. V was trimmed by 0 bases and J by 1 base, leaving 10 bases between them. Per germline, CDR1 SGDLS and CDR2 YYNGEE. The CDR3 spells CASSVGRQSNTEAFF. The DNA for the CDR3 is TGTGCCAGCAGCGTAGGGCGGCAGTCGAACACTGAAGCTTTCTTT.

This clone was counted only a few times. The chain carries TRBV6-5 and TRBJ1-4; a weak D match, TRBD1 (5 bases). The CDR3 extends over 14 amino acids. V was shortened by 2 bases and J by 8 bases, with 12 bases between the two germline ends. Germline CDR1 MNHEY, CDR2 SVGAGI. The CDR3, as DNA: TGTGCCAGCAGTTACCAAGGGGCTTCGGAAAAACTGTTTTTT. This sequence encodes CASSYQGASEKLFF.

The gene calls are TRBV19 and TRBJ1-1; 12 bases align to TRBD1. This CDR3 contains 14 residues. Germline CDR1 is LNHDA and CDR2 is SQIVND (reference sequence). The junction had 10 bases not matched to a gene; V was cut back by 5 bases and J by 12 bases. This CDR3 reads CASSAAGQGAETFF. Written as DNA, the CDR3 is TGTGCCAGTAGTGCCGCGGGACAGGGGGCAGAAACTTTCTTT.

V gene TRBV5-6 combines with J gene TRBJ2-7; 8 bases map to TRBD1. CDR1 is SGHDT, CDR2 YYEEEE, per germline. The V segment lost 4 bases and the J segment 4 bases; nucleotides outside the gene matches: 4. The CDR3 runs to 13 residues. The CDR3 nucleotides read TGTGCCAGCAGCCTCCGACAGGGGTACGAGCAGTACTTC. Translated: CASSLRQGYEQYF.

The chain joins TRBV12-3 or TRBV12-4 to TRBJ2-7; 8 bases map to TRBD1. CDR3 length equals 13 residues. Germline trimming cut 1 base from V and 6 bases from J; bases unmatched to any gene: 2. CDR3 in DNA: TGTGCCAGCAGTTTAGGACAGGGGCGCGAGCAGTACTTC. Its translation is CASSLGQGREQYF.

This clone was recorded only once. The chain recombines TRBV19 with TRBJ1-1; no reliable D call. CDR1 is LNHDA and CDR2 is SQIVND in the germline V gene (reference sequence). With 4 bases removed from V and 3 bases from J, the gap between germline ends came to 12 bases. This CDR3 has 14 residues. CDR3 loop: CASSTLDTDTEAFF. CDR3 sequence (DNA): TGTGCCAGTAGTACGCTCGACACTGACACTGAAGCTTTCTTT.

The chain links TRBV12-3 or TRBV12-4 to TRBJ1-5, with a possible D match to TRBD1 (5 bases). CDR3 length equals 13 residues. Between the trimmed V and J ends, which lost 6 bases and 3 bases, there was a span of 9 bases. CDR3 sequence reads: CASSQGYNQPQHF. As DNA, the CDR3 is TGTGCCAGCAGCCAGGGTTACAATCAGCCCCAGCATTTT.

The chain is built from TRBV12-3 or TRBV12-4 and TRBJ1-2, with D maybe TRBD1 (6 bases). This CDR3 spans 13 amino acids. Deletions cut 3 bases from V and 4 bases from J, with 9 bases between. The CDR3 spells CASSFVGGYGYTF. CDR3 DNA sequence: TGTGCCAGCAGTTTCGTAGGGGGCTATGGCTACACCTTC.

This rearrangement joins TRBV7-2 to TRBJ2-5; no clear D. V was pared by 2 bases and J by 1 base, with 5 bases between. CDR3 length: 13 amino acids. Per germline, CDR1 SGHTA and CDR2 FQGNSA. Here the CDR3 DNA reads TGTGCCAGCAGCTTATACAGCCAAGAGACCCAGTACTTC. Its translation is CASSLYSQETQYF.

The rearrangement joins TRBV2 to TRBJ1-6, with 7 bases lining up with TRBD1. The V and J ends lost 3 bases and 8 bases, in that order; junction bases with no gene match: 4. The CDR3 spans 14 residues. Germline lookup yields CDR1 SNHLY and CDR2 FYNNEI. This chain's CDR3 is CASSDDRDHSPLHF. The CDR3 coding sequence is TGTGCCAGCAGTGACGACAGGGATCATTCACCCCTCCACTTT.

The sample holds a few counts of this clone. The chain uses TRBV5-1 and TRBJ1-1; 10 nucleotides agree with TRBD1. V shed 4 bases, J shed 6 bases, and the junction held 12 bases outside the gene matches. CDR1 is SGHRS and CDR2 is YFSETQ in the germline V gene. This CDR3 spans 16 amino acids. As DNA, the CDR3 is TGCGCCAGCAGCGGACGGGACAGGGGAGGGGAGGCTGAAGCTTTCTTT. Protein: CASSGRDRGGEAEAFF.

This clone was recorded many times. The V and J genes are TRBV28 and TRBJ1-5, with D maybe TRBD1 (5 bases). The V end was cut by 7 bases, the J end by 7 bases, with 17 bases between. CDR1 and CDR2 from the germline V gene are MDHEN and SYDVKM. The CDR3 consists of 14 residues. CDR3 residues: CASIIGGGRQPQHF. As DNA, the CDR3 is TGTGCCAGCATCATCGGGGGTGGAAGGCAGCCCCAGCATTTT.

The rearrangement links TRBV28 to TRBJ1-1; a weak D match, TRBD1 (6 bases). V was cut by 2 bases and J by 8 bases, with 18 bases left in between. Germline V lookup: CDR1 MDHEN, CDR2 SYDVKM. The CDR3 is 15 amino acids. The CDR3 loop reads CASSLRGGSSLEAFF. The CDR3 region has the DNA TGTGCCAGCAGTTTAAGGGGGGGCTCCTCACTGGAAGCTTTCTTT.

The V and J genes are TRBV5-4 and TRBJ1-4, with TRBD1 as a possible D gene (6 bases). V was pared by 5 bases and J by 4 bases, with 18 bases between. The CDR3 spans 16 residues. Per the germline V gene, CDR1 is SGHNT and CDR2 is YYREEE (reference sequence). In DNA, the CDR3 is TGTGCCAGCAGTTCCCGAGGGGGACAAGATAATGAAAAACTGTTTTTT. It encodes CASSSRGGQDNEKLFF.

The chain carries TRBV5-6 and TRBJ1-5; D is ambiguous. V lost 3 bases, J lost 1 base, and 14 bases lay in between. CDR1 and CDR2 from the germline V gene are SGHDT and YYEEEE. The CDR3 has 16 amino acids. CDR3 sequence reads: CASSSSAVVSNQPQHF. CDR3 bases: TGTGCCAGCAGCTCCTCCGCGGTGGTCAGCAATCAGCCCCAGCATTTT.

This rearrangement joins TRBV7-2 to TRBJ2-5; maybe TRBD2 (6 bases). CDR1 is SGHTA and CDR2 is FQGNSA in the germline V gene. The CDR3 spans 16 residues. Trimming left V 1 base short and J 2 bases short, with 14 bases between. CDR3 DNA: TGTGCCAGCAGCTTAGGCTCGGGGGTGACACAAGAGACCCAGTACTTC. It codes for CASSLGSGVTQETQYF.

CDR3 DNA: TGTGCCAGCAGCCAAGAAACTAGGGATGGCTACACCTTC. This translates into CASSQETRDGYTF. V gene TRBV3-1 (or the pseudogene TRBV3-2) combines with J gene TRBJ1-2; D call uncertain. The germline V and J ends were trimmed by 0 bases and 6 bases, with 8 bases remaining between them. Germline V gene data show CDR1 as LGHDT and CDR2 as YNNKEL (reference sequence). The CDR3 consists of 13 residues.

This chain connects TRBV6-6 to TRBJ2-7; tentatively, D is TRBD2 (6 bases). The CDR3 extends over 15 amino acids. Looked up from germline, CDR1 is MNHNY and CDR2 is SVGAGI (reference sequence). V lost 7 bases and J 4 bases, leaving 20 bases between the germline ends. The CDR3 loop reads CASNPGRFAMYEQYF. CDR3 DNA sequence: TGTGCCAGCAACCCGGGGAGGTTTGCAATGTACGAGCAGTACTTC.

The chain recombines TRBV24-1 with TRBJ2-3, with 14 nucleotides matching TRBD2. CDR3 length equals 17 residues. The V and J ends lost 4 bases and 5 bases, in that order; junction bases with no gene match: 7. From germline, CDR1 is KGHDR and CDR2 SFDVKD. CDR3 amino acids: CATSESGLAGDRDTQYF. In DNA, the CDR3 is TGTGCCACCAGTGAATCGGGACTAGCGGGGGACAGAGATACGCAGTATTTT.

This chain joins TRBV5-3 and TRBJ1-1; D uncertain. TRBV5-3 is an open reading frame whose function is uncertain. V shed 8 bases and J shed 1 base, with 12 bases lying between them. The length of the CDR3 is 13 residues. The CDR3 coding sequence is TGTGCCAGGACTCGGGAAGGGAACACTGAAGCTTTCTTT. Its protein is CARTREGNTEAFF.

This rearrangement joins TRBV7-9 to TRBJ2-7, with D possibly being TRBD1 (6 bases). Germline CDR1 is SEHNR and CDR2 is FQNEAQ (reference sequence). CDR3 length equals 15 residues. The V and J ends lost 2 bases and 5 bases respectively, with 16 bases between them. The CDR3 region has the DNA TGTGCCAGCAGCTTACCCAGGGCAGGGGACAACGAGCAGTACTTC. Its protein is CASSLPRAGDNEQYF.